Listed below are T cell receptor beta chains from one sample, sequenced in a study of OX40 agonist ivuxolimab in advanced cancers. The data were produced by immunoSEQ multiplex PCR, yet TCRdb's version contains in-frame clones alone and is incomplete. The repertoire has about 93,000 clones, approximately 94% of them found once; the top ten carry approximately 2.4%. Here the sequenced sample was CD4+ or CD8+ T cells sorted from blood, taken in a trial of the OX40 agonist ivuxolimab. The receptors were gathered from an adult with an advanced solid tumor such as melanoma, head and neck, liver or kidney cancer. CDR3s include the opening cysteine and the closing phenylalanine or tryptophan.

TRBV6-5	TRBJ2-3	CASSSQGTDTQYF
TRBV19	TRBJ1-5	CASSMVGEGNQPQHF
TRBV6-6	TRBJ1-2	CASSYEGAGYYGYTF
TRBV6-5	TRBJ1-1	CASSPGQMNTEAFF
TRBV19	TRBJ1-3	CASSKSDSHRVF
TRBV19	TRBJ1-1	CASSTRTGVTEAFF
TRBV19	TRBJ1-1	CASSIGGRNTEAFF
TRBV6-5	TRBJ1-2	CAILLATNYGYTF
TRBV2	TRBJ2-7	CASSEEGLSSYEQYF
TRBV27	TRBJ1-6	CASSTGSSPLHF
TRBV5-6	TRBJ2-3	CASSFGTSGLTDTQYF
TRBV19	TRBJ2-3	CASSIGPGRTDTQYF
TRBV21-1	TRBJ2-1	CASSTKTSADYNEQFF
TRBV6-5	TRBJ1-1	CASSYASNTEAFF
TRBV5-1	TRBJ1-3	CASSLYYPSGNTIYF
TRBV9	TRBJ1-2	CASSVGTGNNYGYTF
TRBV5-6	TRBJ1-2	CASSLVPGGRGYTF
TRBV13	TRBJ2-2	CASSFLSGSKLFF
TRBV9	TRBJ2-2	CASSVGDAPGPPAIGELFF
TRBV10-2	TRBJ1-1	CASSEPTDSRNTEAFF
TRBV27	TRBJ2-7	CASSLGDSINEQYF
TRBV7-3	TRBJ2-2	CASSHRGRELFF
TRBV5-6	TRBJ1-2	CASSLGGNYGYTF
TRBV9	TRBJ2-1	CASSVGAGGSVYEQFF
TRBV9	TRBJ2-7	CASSVSWTASYEQYF
TRBV11-2	TRBJ2-7	CASSLDQSRSREQYF
TRBV27	TRBJ2-1	CASSLWVRADEQFF
TRBV6-9	TRBJ2-7	CASSPPEADEQYF
TRBV2	TRBJ1-1	CASSESMQGGTEAFF
TRBV18	TRBJ2-7	CASSPAGSSYEQYF
TRBV9	TRBJ2-1	CASSSGQGLYNEQFF
TRBV18	TRBJ1-1	CASSLGTDEAFF
TRBV27	TRBJ2-5	CASRVGETQYF
TRBV27	TRBJ2-1	CASSLRGGIYNEQFF
TRBV27	TRBJ1-5	CASSLSGTGGQPQHF
TRBV27	TRBJ1-1	CASKLLGNTEAFF
TRBV9	TRBJ1-2	CASKAGNYGYTF
TRBV7-9	TRBJ2-7	CASSSSRGFEQYF
TRBV27	TRBJ2-7	CASSHSGVVNEQYF
TRBV27	TRBJ1-6	CASSLWQYNSPLHF
TRBV6-6	TRBJ2-7	CASSSGIGSSYEQYF
TRBV5-8	TRBJ2-3	CASSLEGTTDTQYF
TRBV4-1	TRBJ2-1	CASSRLAGERSYNEQFF
TRBV19	TRBJ2-3	CASSIGSGGSDTQYF
TRBV9	TRBJ2-3	CASSASTSGGSSTDTQYF
TRBV25-1	TRBJ1-6	CASSDRGINSPLHF
TRBV7-8	TRBJ2-7	CASEGPREQYF
TRBV6-1	TRBJ2-7	CASTHRDGTYEQYF
TRBV27	TRBJ2-7	CASSLNAEYYEQYF
TRBV5-8	TRBJ2-1	CASSRVRNEQFF